The 27 T cell receptor beta chains below were found in one sample sequenced in a study of spatial heterogeneity in lung cancer. A single record per CDR3 protein comes from TCRdb applying MiXCR to the 5' RACE reads. The table shows some 120,000 distinct CDR3 sequences, with over 9% occurring only once. The sample's time point: blood at routine non-recurrence follow-up after resection. Frozen PBMC, nontumor lung or tumor provided whole RNA, which was sequenced unsorted. The sequences come from PBMCs, collected at follow-up. These receptor sequences come from a male donor with early-stage non-small cell lung cancer.

The CDR3 is CASSATGFMTSSPLHF. The DNA for the CDR3 is TGTGCCAGCAGTGCCACAGGGTTTATGACTAGTTCACCCCTCCACTTT. The J gene is TRBJ1-6, the V gene TRBV27, with D perhaps matching TRBD1 (6 bases). The ends were cut back, 5 bases at V and 9 bases at J, with 20 bases in the middle. Germline V CDR1 and CDR2: MNHEY, SMNVEV (reference sequence). CDR3 length: 16 amino acids.

This clonotype was found many times. This sequence joins TRBV7-9 and TRBJ2-7; D may be TRBD2 (5 bases). Looked up from germline, CDR1 is SEHNR and CDR2 is FQNEAQ (reference sequence). V shed 5 bases and J shed 6 bases, with 11 bases lying between them. The CDR3 length is 12 residues. CDR3 amino acids: CASSLGRGEQYF. The DNA of the CDR3 is TGTGCCAGCAGCCTAGGCCGGGGCGAGCAGTACTTC.

This clonotype occurred many times. The chain has TRBV29-1 and TRBJ1-3; D unresolved. CDR3 length: 14 residues. Germline-derived CDR1 and CDR2 are SQVTM and ANQGSEA. Trimming left V 3 bases short and J 0 bases short, with 9 bases between. DNA for the CDR3: TGCAGCGTTGATGTCGGAGGCTCTGGAAACACCATATATTTT. Translating it yields CSVDVGGSGNTIYF.

This clonotype has only a few counts. The V gene is TRBV5-6, the J gene TRBJ2-3; the match to TRBD2 covers 13 bases. The ends lost 6 bases at V and 2 bases at J; junction bases unmatched: 6. Germline values: CDR1 SGHDT, CDR2 YYEEEE. The CDR3 contains 16 residues. The CDR3 is CASTGTSGVITDTQYF. The CDR3, as DNA: TGTGCCAGCACCGGGACTAGCGGGGTTATCACAGATACGCAGTATTTT.

The chain has TRBV2 and TRBJ2-7; 13 bases match TRBD2. CDR3 size: 17 residues. The J segment lost 0 bases and the V segment lost 9 bases, leaving 11 bases of the junction unmatched. Germline CDR1 and CDR2: SNHLY and FYNNEI. In nucleotides, the CDR3 is TGTGCCAGTTTTCCGGGGACTAGCGGGGTCGGCTCCTACGAGCAGTACTTC. Its protein is CASFPGTSGVGSYEQYF.

The J gene is TRBJ2-7, the V gene TRBV28; 11 bases map to TRBD1. CDR1 is MDHEN and CDR2 is SYDVKM in the germline V gene. V trimming: 6 bases; J trimming: 3 bases; junction bases outside the gene matches: 4. The CDR3 loop spans 14 amino acids. The CDR3 nucleotides are TGTGCCAGCAGGCCGGGACAGGGGGGCTACGAGCAGTACTTC. Translating gives CASRPGQGGYEQYF.

This clonotype was observed many times. The chain links TRBV28 to TRBJ1-4; 8 positions match TRBD1. Trimming cost V 8 bases and J 8 bases; bases outside gene matches: 7. The CDR3 contains 13 residues. Germline CDR1 and CDR2: MDHEN and SYDVKM. CDR3 residues: CASRDRRKEKLFF. CDR3 DNA sequence: TGTGCCAGCCGGGACAGGCGGAAAGAAAAACTGTTTTTT.

CDR3 DNA: TGTGCCAGCAGTCGCCAACAGGGGGCGGGAGGCTACACCTTC. It specifies CASSRQQGAGGYTF. The chain combines TRBV12-3 or TRBV12-4 with TRBJ1-2; TRBD1 matches 9 bases. This CDR3 spans 14 amino acids. Trimming removed 5 bases from V and 8 bases from J; junction bases left unmatched: 9.

The chain employs TRBV6-5 and TRBJ1-2; no clear D. This CDR3 has 15 amino acids. V was clipped by 0 bases and J by 4 bases, with 12 bases between them. Looked up from germline, CDR1 is MNHEY and CDR2 is SVGAGI. Here the CDR3 reads CASSYSRQFFYGYTF. The CDR3 DNA sequence: TGTGCCAGCAGTTACTCGAGGCAGTTTTTCTATGGCTACACCTTC.

This clonotype was recorded a few times. The CDR3 coding sequence is TGCAGCGTCTCTCCCGGGGCCACCTATGGCTACACCTTC. Amino acids: CSVSPGATYGYTF. The J gene is TRBJ1-2, the V gene TRBV29-1, with a weak D call TRBD1 (5 bases). The ends were cut back, 6 bases at V and 4 bases at J, with 15 bases in the middle. The CDR3 has 13 residues. CDR1 is SQVTM, CDR2 ANQGSEA, per germline.

V usage is TRBV5-1 and J usage is TRBJ2-3, with 7 nucleotides matching TRBD2. This CDR3 contains 15 residues. V trimming: 0 bases; J trimming: 3 bases; junction bases outside the gene matches: 4. Germline assignment: CDR1 SGHRS and CDR2 YFSETQ. The CDR3 DNA sequence: TGCGCCAGCAGCTTGGCGGGACTATTTACAGATACGCAGTATTTT. This sequence encodes CASSLAGLFTDTQYF.

The CDR3 reads CATSRDQGGFETQYF. DNA for the CDR3: TGTGCCACCAGCAGAGATCAGGGAGGGTTCGAGACCCAGTACTTC. The V and J genes are TRBV15 and TRBJ2-5; TRBD2 matches 7 bases. The CDR3 is 15 amino acids. With V trimmed by 0 bases and J by 5 bases, 6 bases remained unmatched. Germline V lookup: CDR1 LNHNV, CDR2 YYDKDF (reference sequence).

This clonotype has a handful of counts. The V call is TRBV5-5, the J call TRBJ2-3; 11 nucleotides match TRBD2. CDR3 length: 19 residues. Germline CDR1 reads SGHKS; CDR2 reads YYEKEE (reference sequence). Trimming removed 5 bases from V and 4 bases from J; junction bases left unmatched: 18. This CDR3 is CASRGTTSGATVLSDTQYF. The DNA of the CDR3 is TGTGCCAGCAGGGGGACGACTAGCGGGGCTACGGTTTTATCAGATACGCAGTATTTT.

The rearrangement joins TRBV24-1 to TRBJ2-2; TRBD1 is a possible D gene (5 bases). Germline CDR1 and CDR2: KGHDR and SFDVKD. Trimming removed 5 bases from V and 0 bases from J, with 12 bases in between. The CDR3 has 16 residues. The CDR3 sequence: CATSASDSPNTGELFF. The CDR3 DNA sequence: TGTGCCACCAGTGCCTCTGACAGCCCGAACACCGGGGAGCTGTTTTTT.

In this sample, this clonotype turned up a few times. The chain combines TRBV20-1 with TRBJ2-7; 7 bases are a match to TRBD2. The CDR3 is made up of 15 amino acids. Germline CDR1 reads DFQATT; CDR2 reads SNEGSKA (reference sequence). The ends lost 2 bases at V and 3 bases at J; junction bases unmatched: 10. Written as DNA, the CDR3 is TGCAGTGCTAGATCCCTAGCGGAATCTTTCTACGAGCAGTACTTC. Its protein is CSARSLAESFYEQYF.

This clonotype was seen at least ten times. The rearrangement uses TRBV6-1 and TRBJ2-5, with 10 bases lining up with TRBD2. CDR3 length equals 13 residues. Germline V gene data show CDR1 as MNHNS and CDR2 as SASEGT. V trimming: 7 bases; J trimming: 5 bases; junction bases outside the gene matches: 4. This CDR3 is CASTAGGPETQYF. In DNA form, the CDR3 reads TGTGCCAGCACAGCGGGGGGGCCGGAGACCCAGTACTTC.

V usage is TRBV28 and J usage is TRBJ2-7; TRBD1 is a possible D gene (6 bases). The germline CDR1 and CDR2 sequences are MDHEN and SYDVKM. The CDR3 totals 15 residues. Trimming pared 8 bases from V and 2 bases from J, leaving 19 bases between. The CDR3 sequence is CASSIQKGQTYEQYF. The CDR3 DNA reads as TGTGCCAGCTCAATTCAAAAAGGACAGACCTACGAGCAGTACTTC. Complete variable domain (other parts from reference TRBV28 and TRBJ2-7): DVKVTQSSRYLVKRTGEKVFLECVQDMDHENMFWYRQDPGLGLRLIYFSYDVKMKEKGDIPEGYSVSREKKERFSLILESASTNQTSMYLCASSIQKGQTYEQYFGPGTRLTVT.

This clonotype came up many times. The chain employs TRBV5-1 and TRBJ1-5; D is undetermined. The CDR3 has 14 residues. From germline, CDR1 is SGHRS and CDR2 YFSETQ. Trimming left V 0 bases short and J 4 bases short, with 8 bases between. The CDR3 region is CASSLAGPNQPQHF. CDR3 in DNA: TGCGCCAGCAGCTTGGCCGGTCCAAATCAGCCCCAGCATTTT.

The chain carries TRBV5-1 and TRBJ1-5; D gene ambiguous. The CDR3 runs to 13 residues. Germline CDR1 SGHRS, CDR2 YFSETQ. V was trimmed by 2 bases and J by 7 bases, leaving 10 bases between them. CDR3 bases: TGCGCCAGCAGCTTCGGGGAAAGACAGCCCCAGCATTTT. It is translated as CASSFGERQPQHF.

This clonotype came up many times. The chain joins TRBV18 to TRBJ2-2; the D gene is possibly TRBD2 (7 bases). The CDR3 has 17 amino acids. Germline V gives CDR1 KGHSH, CDR2 LQKENI. Trimming took off 0 bases at V and 4 bases at J, with 15 bases between the two ends. The CDR3 DNA reads as TGTGCCAGCTCACCACCAAACGGGGGGCCGAGCACCGGGGAGCTGTTTTTT. Residues: CASSPPNGGPSTGELFF.

This clonotype was observed at least ten times. CDR3 sequence reads: CASSPTVTWKNRKETQYF. Written as DNA, the CDR3 is TGCGCCAGCAGCCCAACCGTTACCTGGAAGAATCGTAAAGAGACCCAGTACTTC. The chain employs TRBV23-1 and TRBJ2-5; no reliable D call. TRBV23-1 falls under the ORF class, with uncertain function. The CDR3 contains 18 residues. Trimming shortened V by 6 bases and J by 3 bases, and 26 bases separated the two germline ends.

This clonotype was observed many times. V and J are TRBV19 and TRBJ2-7; 8 bases agree with TRBD1. The V and J ends lost 5 bases and 2 bases, in that order; junction bases with no gene match: 5. CDR3 length: 14 amino acids. Germline CDR1 and CDR2: LNHDA and SQIVND (reference sequence). The CDR3 DNA follows: TGTGCCAGTAGTCTCAGGACAGGGACCTACGAGCAGTACTTC. Residues: CASSLRTGTYEQYF.

V gene TRBV9 combines with J gene TRBJ2-7, with D unclear. Per germline, CDR1 SGDLS and CDR2 YYNGEE. V dropped 4 bases and J dropped 0 bases, with 11 bases sitting between them. This CDR3 has 14 residues. CDR3 nucleotide sequence: TGTGCCAGCAGCCTTACCCCCACCTCCTACGAGCAGTACTTC. Its protein product is CASSLTPTSYEQYF.

The rearrangement uses TRBV3-1 and TRBJ1-5; no reliable D call. The CDR3 is 14 residues long. In germline, CDR1 is LGHDT, CDR2 YNNKEL (reference sequence). Trimming pared 7 bases from V and 0 bases from J, leaving 10 bases between. This CDR3 reads CASTLGFSNQPQHF. The CDR3 nucleotides are TGTGCCAGCACCCTCGGTTTTAGCAATCAGCCCCAGCATTTT.

The chain recombines TRBV20-1 with TRBJ2-6, with a possible D match to TRBD1 (6 bases). The germline V gene has CDR1 DFQATT and CDR2 SNEGSKA (reference sequence). With 2 bases removed from V and 2 bases from J, the gap between germline ends came to 13 bases. The CDR3 contains 16 residues. The CDR3 DNA sequence: TGCAGTGCTAGATCACAGGGTTTTGCTGGGGCCAACGTCCTGACTTTC. The encoded protein is CSARSQGFAGANVLTF.

Concerning this clonotype itself: A much larger clone lies a single base off, so this may be a read error. This chain connects TRBV14 to TRBJ1-5; no firm D call. With 3 bases removed from V and 2 bases from J, the gap between germline ends came to 2 bases. Germline CDR1 SGHDN, CDR2 FVKESK. The CDR3 has 12 amino acids. Here the CDR3 DNA reads TGTGCCAGCAGCCACGGCAATCAGCCCCAGCATTTT. Amino acid sequence: CASSHGNQPQHF.

In its sample, this clonotype was seen a few times. The V call is TRBV24-1, the J call TRBJ2-3; 7 bases map to TRBD1. V was clipped by 4 bases and J by 6 bases; unmatched bases: 12. The germline V gene has CDR1 KGHDR and CDR2 SFDVKD. The CDR3 loop spans 16 amino acids. CDR3 sequence: CATSDPGTAGWDTQYF. The CDR3 nucleotides read TGTGCCACCAGTGACCCCGGGACAGCTGGATGGGATACGCAGTATTTT.